The clone carrying this T cell receptor (beta chain) was detected only once. One end of the junction varies from germline; a read error may be responsible. This specimen belongs to a study of blood T cell repertoires in COVID-19. The CDR3 is 18 residues long. CDR1 is PRHDT, CDR2 FYEKMQ, per germline (reference sequence). Method: immunoSEQ multiplex PCR; TCRdb's copy keeps in-frame clones and lacks some. The table lists 200,000 to 250,000 clones, roughly four fifths of them singletons, with under 2% in the top ten. The TCR comes from a woman aged 80 or older with acute or convalescent COVID-19. The sequenced sample consisted of peripheral blood. The V call is TRBV13, the J call TRBJ2-6; 9 bases are a match to TRBD1. In nucleotides, the CDR3 is TGTGCCAGCAGCCCATTTAGGGACAGGGCTACTGGGACCAACGTCCTGACTTTC. Its protein product is CASSPFRDRATGTNVLTF.